The 24 T cell receptor beta chains below were found in one sample sequenced in a study of T-cell reconstitution after alpha-beta-depleted transplantation in children. It was with unique molecular identifiers that the TCRbeta library was prepared. TCRdb independently ran MiXCR on the PCR reads; one entry per CDR3 protein. The sample includes 300,000 or so distinct CDR3 sequences, approximately 23% of them seen just once. The specimen comprised PBMCs, mostly from graft donor cells, sampled 180 days after TCRalphabeta/CD19-depleted stem cell transplant. These receptors were obtained from a male patient between 5 and 17 years old who had a stem cell transplant for acute lymphoblastic leukemia, so the T cells may come from the graft donor.

This chain connects TRBV5-6 to TRBJ2-2; TRBD2 matches 13 bases. Germline loops: CDR1 SGHDT, CDR2 YYEEEE. V lost 2 bases, J lost 6 bases, and 7 bases stayed unmatched. The CDR3 totals 17 residues. Written as DNA, the CDR3 is TGTGCCAGCAGCTTCCGGACTAGCGGGAGAGGTTCCGGGGAGCTGTTTTTT. This codes for CASSFRTSGRGSGELFF.

The sample holds a few counts of this clonotype. The CDR3 coding sequence is TGTGCCATCAGTACGAGGGGACCCCCCTACGAGCAGTACTTC. Amino acid sequence: CAISTRGPPYEQYF. V is TRBV10-3 and J is TRBJ2-7, with D perhaps assigned TRBD1 or TRBD2 (5 bases each). Per the germline V gene, CDR1 is ENHRY and CDR2 is SYGVKD. With 5 bases removed from V and 2 bases from J, the gap between germline ends came to 13 bases. This CDR3 region has 14 residues.

The CDR3 sequence: CASGGKLGTDTQYF. CDR3 sequence (DNA): TGCGCCAGCGGCGGAAAATTGGGCACAGATACGCAGTATTTT. V gene TRBV5-1 combines with J gene TRBJ2-3; D unresolved. CDR1 is SGHRS, CDR2 YFSETQ, per germline. The V end lost 7 bases, the J end lost 1 base, and 13 bases lay between the germline ends. There are 14 residues in the CDR3.

This clonotype has at least ten counts. The chain recombines TRBV15 with TRBJ2-3; D might be TRBD2 (6 bases). Per germline, CDR1 LNHNV and CDR2 YYDKDF (reference sequence). The CDR3 runs to 17 residues. V lost 2 bases and J lost 2, with 17 bases in between. DNA for the CDR3: TGTGCCACCAGCAGACCGTTACGGGAGAGATCCACAGATACGCAGTATTTT. Its translation: CATSRPLRERSTDTQYF.

The CDR3 nucleotides are TGTGCCAGCAGGACTCTAGGACAGAAAAGGGGGTTCTTC. It encodes CASRTLGQKRGFF. The chain uses TRBV7-9 and TRBJ2-1, with D perhaps matching TRBD1 (6 bases). V was clipped by 6 bases and J by 15 bases, with 21 bases between them. CDR1 and CDR2 from the germline V gene are SEHNR and FQNEAQ (reference sequence). This CDR3 comprises 13 residues. The variable domain in full, with the rest retrieved from reference TRBV7-9 and TRBJ2-1, is DTGVSQNPRHKITKRGQNVTFRCDPISEHNRLYWYRQTLGQGPEFLTYFQNEAQLEKSRLLSDRFSAERPKGSFSTLEIQRTEQGDSAMYLCASRTLGQKRGFFGPGTRLTVL.

This clonotype was observed a handful of times. V usage is TRBV20-1 and J usage is TRBJ2-3; D ambiguous. V dropped 0 bases and J dropped 7 bases, with 14 bases sitting between them. Per the germline V gene, CDR1 is DFQATT and CDR2 is SNEGSKA (reference sequence). This CDR3 is 14 amino acids long. CDR3 sequence: CSARDPLTDYTQYF. The CDR3 nucleotides read TGCAGTGCTAGAGATCCCCTTACAGATTATACGCAGTATTTT.

This clonotype was picked up a small number of times. The chain uses TRBV12-3 or TRBV12-4 and TRBJ2-5, with D tentatively TRBD1 or TRBD2 (5 bases each). The CDR3 runs to 13 residues. The germline V and J ends were trimmed by 7 bases and 7 bases, with 16 bases remaining between them. The CDR3 protein is CASTLRGPGTQYF. DNA of the CDR3: TGTGCCAGCACCCTCCGGGGCCCGGGGACCCAGTACTTC.

The DNA of the CDR3 is TGTGCCAGCAGTTTAGGGAGAGGCCCATATGATACGCAGTATTTT. Residues: CASSLGRGPYDTQYF. The chain links TRBV28 to TRBJ2-3, with D tentatively TRBD2 (5 bases). The V end was cut by 2 bases, the J end by 6 bases, with 15 bases between. Looked up from germline, CDR1 is MDHEN and CDR2 is SYDVKM. There are 15 residues in the CDR3. Filled out from reference TRBV28 and TRBJ2-3, the complete variable domain reads DVKVTQSSRYLVKRTGEKVFLECVQDMDHENMFWYRQDPGLGLRLIYFSYDVKMKEKGDIPEGYSVSREKKERFSLILESASTNQTSMYLCASSLGRGPYDTQYFGPGTRLTVL.

This clonotype has only a few counts. The V gene is TRBV7-3, the J gene TRBJ2-3; D not resolved. V lost 5 bases, J lost 4 bases, and 13 bases lay in between. The CDR3 covers 14 residues. Looked up from germline, CDR1 is SGHTA and CDR2 is FQGTGA. CDR3 sequence reads: CASSQGLISDTQYF. CDR3 coding DNA: TGTGCCAGCAGCCAAGGGCTTATTTCAGATACGCAGTATTTT.

The genes are TRBV25-1 and TRBJ2-2; 11 nucleotides align to TRBD2. Trimming cost V 3 bases and J 5 bases; bases outside gene matches: 5. The CDR3 has 16 amino acids. Germline CDR1 is MGHDK and CDR2 is SYGVNS. CDR3 protein: CASSDIAGGPTGELFF. CDR3 sequence (DNA): TGTGCCAGCAGTGATATAGCGGGAGGGCCTACCGGGGAGCTGTTTTTT. The full variable domain, with the rest looked up from reference TRBV25-1 and TRBJ2-2, is EADIYQTPRYLVIGTGKKITLECSQTMGHDKMYWYQQDPGMELHLIHYSYGVNSTEKGDLSSESTVSRIRTEHFPLTLESARPSHTSQYLCASSDIAGGPTGELFFGEGSRLTVL.

The table lists this clonotype with a few counts. This chain links TRBV5-1 with TRBJ2-7; D is ambiguous. Germline V gene data show CDR1 as SGHRS and CDR2 as YFSETQ. The CDR3 loop spans 14 amino acids. Trimming removed 4 bases at V and 5 bases at J, with 16 bases between. The DNA for the CDR3 is TGCGCCAGCAGCCCAACAGCGCTGCCACACGAGCAGTACTTC. It translates to CASSPTALPHEQYF.

The rearrangement uses TRBV4-1 and TRBJ2-7, with 9 bases identical to TRBD2. The CDR3 is 18 residues long. Germline-derived CDR1 and CDR2 are MGHRA and YSYEKL. V lost 0 bases and J lost 2; bases outside the gene matches: 11. In nucleotides, the CDR3 is TGCGCCAGCAGCCAAGATACACCAGCGGGACTAGCTACCTACGAGCAGTACTTC. This encodes CASSQDTPAGLATYEQYF.

This clonotype showed up just a few times. The rearrangement links TRBV5-1 to TRBJ1-2, with D hard to call. Germline assignment: CDR1 SGHRS and CDR2 YFSETQ. This CDR3 is built from 13 residues. V shed 1 base and J shed 4 bases, with 8 bases lying between them. CDR3 in DNA: TGCGCCAGCAGCTTGAACACAGCCTATGGCTACACCTTC. This sequence encodes CASSLNTAYGYTF. The variable domain in full, with the rest retrieved from reference TRBV5-1 and TRBJ1-2, is KAGVTQTPRYLIKTRGQQVTLSCSPISGHRSVSWYQQTPGQGLQFLFEYFSETQRNKGNFPGRFSGRQFSNSRSEMNVSTLELGDSALYLCASSLNTAYGYTFGSGTRLTVV.

The gene calls are TRBV5-1 and TRBJ2-3, with D perhaps TRBD2 (6 bases). The CDR3 is made up of 14 amino acids. Trimming took off 6 bases at V and 4 bases at J, with 15 bases between the two ends. Germline V gene data show CDR1 as SGHRS and CDR2 as YFSETQ. The DNA of the CDR3 is TGCGCCAGCACAAGATTTGGAGGGGCAGATACGCAGTATTTT. Translating it yields CASTRFGGADTQYF.

There are a few counts of this clonotype. The chain couples TRBV5-1 to TRBJ2-4; the D gene is possibly TRBD1 (6 bases). With 2 bases removed from V and 6 bases from J, the gap between germline ends came to 9 bases. This CDR3 has 13 amino acids. Per germline, CDR1 SGHRS and CDR2 YFSETQ. The chain's CDR3 is CASSFIRGNIQYF. CDR3 DNA: TGCGCCAGCAGCTTCATCAGGGGAAACATTCAGTACTTC.

This clonotype was seen a handful of times. The V call is TRBV27, the J call TRBJ2-1; D uncertain. V lost 3 bases and J 2 bases, leaving 14 bases between the germline ends. CDR1 and CDR2 (germline): MNHEY, SMNVEV (reference sequence). CDR3 size: 16 residues. The CDR3 reads CASSLVETLTYNEQFF. The CDR3 DNA is TGTGCCAGCAGTTTGGTCGAAACCCTAACCTACAATGAGCAGTTCTTC.

This clonotype was observed a few times. J is TRBJ2-7 and V is TRBV10-3; D remains ambiguous. Germline CDR1 and CDR2: ENHRY and SYGVKD. The CDR3 is 14 residues long. The germline V and J ends were trimmed by 2 bases and 0 bases, with 8 bases remaining between them. The DNA of the CDR3 is TGTGCCATCAGTGAGATGGGGTCCTCCTACGAGCAGTACTTC. Translating gives CAISEMGSSYEQYF.

The V call is TRBV5-1, the J call TRBJ1-4; D call uncertain. Per germline, CDR1 SGHRS and CDR2 YFSETQ. V was clipped by 4 bases and J by 0 bases, with 7 bases between them. This CDR3 has 14 residues. The CDR3 loop reads CASSLISTNEKLFF. The CDR3 DNA sequence: TGCGCCAGCAGCCTCATCTCAACTAATGAAAAACTGTTTTTT.

This clonotype occurred a few times. This chain uses TRBV7-2 with TRBJ2-3; no firm D call. Germline-derived CDR1 and CDR2 are SGHTA and FQGNSA. V dropped 1 base and J dropped 4 bases, with 6 bases sitting between them. The length of the CDR3 is 13 residues. The CDR3 nucleotides read TGTGCCAGCAGCTTAGTTCTCCCAGATACGCAGTATTTT. Protein: CASSLVLPDTQYF.

The V and J genes are TRBV24-1 and TRBJ2-7; D gene unclear. CDR1 is KGHDR and CDR2 is SFDVKD in the germline V gene. The CDR3 has 13 amino acids. With 5 bases removed from V and 2 bases from J, the gap between germline ends came to 9 bases. CDR3 bases: TGTGCCACCAGTGGTCGCAAAACCTACGAGCAGTACTTC. As protein: CATSGRKTYEQYF.

The rearrangement links TRBV27 to TRBJ2-1, with 13 nucleotides matching TRBD2. The CDR3 length is 14 residues. Trimming removed 6 bases from V and 5 bases from J; junction bases left unmatched: 1. CDR1 and CDR2 from the germline V gene are MNHEY and SMNVEV (reference sequence). Here the CDR3 reads CASRGLAGNNEQFF. The CDR3 coding sequence is TGTGCCAGCAGGGGACTAGCGGGAAACAATGAGCAGTTCTTC.

V gene TRBV7-2 combines with J gene TRBJ2-3; the D is unclear. The CDR3 spans 14 residues. Germline-derived CDR1 and CDR2 are SGHTA and FQGNSA. Trimming cost V 5 bases and J 2 bases, with 11 bases left between them. The CDR3 nucleotides are TGTGCCAGCAGCCCCTGGGCGGACACAGATACGCAGTATTTT. This gives the protein CASSPWADTDTQYF.

This chain uses TRBV6-4 with TRBJ2-3; possible D gene TRBD2, 6 bases. Germline V gene data show CDR1 as MRHNA and CDR2 as SNTAGT. The CDR3 length is 16 residues. V dropped 0 bases and J dropped 0 bases, with 10 bases sitting between them. The CDR3 region is CASSDSGDWSTDTQYF. CDR3 bases: TGTGCCAGCAGTGACTCCGGGGACTGGAGCACAGATACGCAGTATTTT.

The CDR3 DNA is TGTGCCAGCAGCTTCTCAGCGGGAGGGGCTCGAAATGAGCAGTTCTTC. It translates to CASSFSAGGARNEQFF. The chain couples TRBV11-2 to TRBJ2-1, with 10 bases lining up with TRBD2. The V segment lost 3 bases and the J segment 7 bases; nucleotides outside the gene matches: 9. The germline CDR1 and CDR2 sequences are SGHAT and FQNNGV. The CDR3 sequence is 16 residues long.